A selection of T cell receptor beta chains follows, all from one sample in a study of T cell changes during pregnancy in multiple sclerosis. The protocol was immunoSEQ multiplex PCR, while the TCRdb copy is restricted to in-frame clones and leaves out a portion. The sample has tens of thousands of clones, roughly 92% seen once. Source: peripheral blood, taken in the third trimester of pregnancy. The receptors were sampled from a female donor in good health, enrolled as a control in a pregnancy study. CDR3s include the opening cysteine and the closing phenylalanine or tryptophan. D genes are given only for firm matches. Where a row states a size, it is once, few, many or the class of an expanded clone; other rows omit it.

J	D	V	size	CDR3	DNA
TRBJ2-7	TRBD2	TRBV5-1	-	CASRLLAGSSYEQYF	TGCGCCAGCAGGTTACTAGCGGGGTCCTCCTACGAGCAGTACTTC
TRBJ2-3	-	TRBV15	-	CATSRGVSTDTQYF	TGTGCCACCAGCAGAGGAGTTAGTACAGATACGCAGTATTTT
TRBJ2-1	TRBD2	TRBV9	once	CASSRTSGGNGEQFF	TGTGCCAGCAGCCGGACTAGCGGGGGGAACGGTGAGCAGTTCTTC
TRBJ2-7	TRBD1	TRBV7-2	few	CASSLGQGHEQYF	TGTGCCAGCAGCCTCGGACAGGGGCACGAGCAGTACTTC
TRBJ2-1	TRBD2	TRBV10-2	-	CASGTSGGFVGEQFF	TGCGCCAGCGGGACTAGCGGGGGGTTTGTAGGTGAGCAGTTCTTC
TRBJ1-2	-	TRBV7-8	-	CASSFLRRGADGYTF	TGTGCCAGCAGCTTTTTACGGCGGGGGGCAGATGGCTACACCTTC
TRBJ2-3	TRBD2	TRBV5-1	-	CASSFLASGSITDTQYF	TGCGCCAGCAGCTTTCTCGCTAGCGGGAGTATCACAGATACGCAGTATTTT
TRBJ1-1	TRBD1	TRBV9	once	CASSPSGTGHGAFF	TGTGCCAGCAGCCCGAGCGGGACAGGGCACGGGGCTTTCTTT
TRBJ2-1	TRBD2	TRBV19	-	CASTNGGTRATDEQFF	TGTGCCAGCACGAACGGTGGGACTAGGGCCACGGATGAGCAGTTCTTC
TRBJ2-3	-	TRBV28	-	CASSSGEILTDTQYF	TGTGCCAGCAGTTCGGGAGAGATCCTGACAGATACGCAGTATTTT
TRBJ2-7	-	TRBV7-3	-	CASSPGTGREDEQYF	TGTGCCAGCAGCCCCGGGACAGGGCGGGAGGACGAGCAGTACTTC
TRBJ2-5	-	TRBV19	-	CASSMGRGETQYF	TGTGCCAGTAGTATGGGAAGGGGAGAGACCCAGTACTTC
TRBJ1-2	-	TRBV28	-	CASSLQDYGYTF	TGTGCCAGCAGTTTACAGGACTATGGCTACACCTTC
TRBJ2-3	TRBD2	TRBV6-5	-	CASSYAGGPTDTQYF	TGTGCCAGCAGTTACGCGGGAGGTCCCACAGATACGCAGTATTTT
TRBJ2-1	TRBD2	TRBV4-1	-	CASSPERGSYNEQFF	TGCGCCAGCAGCCCCGAGCGGGGCTCCTACAATGAGCAGTTCTTC
TRBJ2-1	-	TRBV6-4	-	CASSPFESSYNEQFF	TGTGCCAGCAGCCCCTTCGAGAGCTCCTACAATGAGCAGTTCTTC
TRBJ2-1	-	TRBV28	once	CASSLRVGKGYNEQFF	TGTGCCAGCAGTTTAAGGGTGGGGAAGGGGTACAATGAGCAGTTCTTC
TRBJ2-1	TRBD2	TRBV5-1	-	CASSLTGLAIGDNEQFF	TGCGCCAGCAGCTTAACGGGACTAGCGATAGGGGACAATGAGCAGTTCTTC
TRBJ1-1	TRBD1	TRBV4-2	-	CASSHGQGVDTEAFF	TGTGCCAGCAGCCATGGACAGGGGGTGGACACTGAAGCTTTCTTT
TRBJ1-5	TRBD1	TRBV19	-	CASSIGAGRGQGRQPQHF	TGTGCCAGTAGTATAGGGGCCGGAAGGGGACAGGGACGGCAGCCCCAGCATTTT
TRBJ2-5	TRBD2	TRBV2	-	CASSVEGGLETQYF	TGTGCCAGCAGCGTGGAGGGAGGGTTGGAGACCCAGTACTTC
TRBJ2-5	TRBD1	TRBV14	-	CASSQEQGPYGETQYF	TGTGCCAGCAGCCAAGAACAGGGGCCCTACGGGGAGACCCAGTACTTC
TRBJ2-1	-	TRBV7-3	-	CASSLNGEQFF	TGTGCCAGCAGCTTAAACGGGGAGCAGTTCTTC
TRBJ2-1	TRBD2	TRBV27	once	CASSLSMAGGPNNEQFF	TGTGCCAGCAGTTTATCGATGGCGGGGGGGCCGAACAATGAGCAGTTCTTC
TRBJ1-3	TRBD1	TRBV4-3	-	CASSRTGGGGNTIYF	TGCGCCAGCAGCCGAACAGGGGGCGGCGGAAACACCATATATTTT
TRBJ2-1	-	TRBV7-8	-	CASSPSAGSSDNEQFF	TGTGCCAGCAGCCCCAGTGCGGGTAGTTCCGACAATGAGCAGTTCTTC
TRBJ2-1	TRBD2	TRBV5-4	-	CASSLLAGGREQFF	TGTGCCAGCAGCTTGCTAGCGGGGGGGCGTGAGCAGTTCTTC
TRBJ2-1	-	TRBV25-1	-	CASSGDSGAYNEQFF	TGTGCCAGCAGTGGGGACTCCGGGGCCTACAATGAGCAGTTCTTC
TRBJ2-1	-	TRBV7-9	-	CASSLGFGGAADEQFF	TGTGCCAGCAGCCTCGGGTTCGGAGGGGCGGCGGATGAGCAGTTCTTC
TRBJ2-7	-	TRBV11-1	-	CASSLMSGGTLEQYF	TGTGCCAGCAGCTTGATGTCAGGTGGTACCCTCGAGCAGTACTTC
TRBJ2-5	TRBD1	TRBV6-6	-	CASTSGQGAAETQYF	TGTGCCAGCACCTCCGGACAGGGGGCCGCGGAGACCCAGTACTTC
TRBJ1-1	-	TRBV7-9	-	CASSLGSGGSGTEAFF	TGTGCCAGCAGCTTAGGTTCGGGGGGGTCAGGAACTGAAGCTTTCTTT
TRBJ2-5	TRBD1	TRBV7-3	once	CASSLMGTALRETQYF	TGTGCCAGCAGCTTAATGGGGACAGCCTTGAGAGAGACCCAGTACTTC
TRBJ2-7	TRBD1	TRBV12-5	-	CASVGTDLSYEQYF	TGTGCTAGTGTTGGGACAGACCTTTCCTACGAGCAGTACTTC
TRBJ1-4	TRBD1	TRBV6-5	-	CASRAGGSGEKLFF	TGTGCCAGCAGGGCAGGGGGGTCGGGTGAAAAACTGTTTTTT
TRBJ2-1	TRBD1	TRBV6-5	-	CASRGQGKYNEQFF	TGTGCCAGCAGGGGACAGGGTAAATACAATGAGCAGTTCTTC
TRBJ2-3	-	TRBV9	-	CASCRTGSTDTQYF	TGTGCCAGCTGTCGGACTGGTAGCACAGATACGCAGTATTTT
TRBJ2-1	-	TRBV5-1	-	CASSDPSAGDPEQFF	TGCGCCAGCAGCGATCCCTCCGCAGGGGACCCCGAGCAGTTCTTC